The 5 T cell receptor beta chains below all came from one sample that was sequenced in a study of CD8 T cells in ankylosing spondylitis. Each CDR3 protein is one row after TCRdb ran MiXCR on the 5' RACE reads. The sample shows about 140,000 distinct CDR3 sequences, roughly an eighth of them seen only once. Sequences were obtained from blood, either unsorted or a sorted T cell fraction (not recorded which). These receptors were obtained from a female donor with ankylosing spondylitis or in good health (not recorded which).

A note on this clonotype: This clone may be a read error of a much larger clone one base away. The rearrangement uses TRBV12-3 or TRBV12-4 and TRBJ2-3; 13 nucleotides align to TRBD2. V trimming: 8 bases; J trimming: 6 bases; junction bases outside the gene matches: 5. The CDR3 is made up of 14 amino acids. The CDR3 nucleotides read TGTGCCAGCCGACTAGCGGGGGGAAGGGATACGCAGTATTTT. Translation: CASRLAGGRDTQYF.

At least ten counts were recorded for this clonotype. The J gene is TRBJ1-4, the V gene TRBV29-1; maybe TRBD1 (5 bases). CDR3 length equals 16 residues. CDR1 is SQVTM and CDR2 is ANQGSEA in the germline V gene. V gave up 6 bases and J gave up 2 bases, with 19 bases separating them. The CDR3, as DNA: TGCAGCGTCCTACCAACGGGACGAGGCACTAATGAAAAACTGTTTTTT. Encoded protein: CSVLPTGRGTNEKLFF.

The J gene is TRBJ1-4, the V gene TRBV7-9; D may be TRBD1 (5 bases). Germline values: CDR1 SEHNR, CDR2 FQNEAQ (reference sequence). The CDR3 length is 16 residues. Trimming stripped 1 base from V and 5 bases from J, with 14 bases between. CDR3 region: CASSLVGWDWNEKLFF. The CDR3 DNA follows: TGTGCCAGCAGCTTAGTAGGTTGGGACTGGAATGAAAAACTGTTTTTT.

With regard to this clonotype: The germline gene is not matched at one end of the junction; a read error may be the cause. The DNA for the CDR3 is TGTCCCAGCAGCTTATTCCAGACGAACACCGGGGAGCTGTTTTTT. It translates to CPSSLFQTNTGELFF. V gene TRBV7-6 combines with J gene TRBJ2-2; D unresolved. The CDR3 spans 15 residues. Germline V CDR1 and CDR2: SGHVS, FNYEAQ.

The sample holds many counts of this clonotype. The CDR3 DNA is TGTGCCAGCAGTTCGGGCCCTAGCTATGGCTACACCTTC. The encoded protein is CASSSGPSYGYTF. The rearrangement joins TRBV12-3 or TRBV12-4 to TRBJ1-2; D is unclear. CDR3 size: 13 residues. V was trimmed by 4 bases and J by 4 bases, leaving 10 bases between them.